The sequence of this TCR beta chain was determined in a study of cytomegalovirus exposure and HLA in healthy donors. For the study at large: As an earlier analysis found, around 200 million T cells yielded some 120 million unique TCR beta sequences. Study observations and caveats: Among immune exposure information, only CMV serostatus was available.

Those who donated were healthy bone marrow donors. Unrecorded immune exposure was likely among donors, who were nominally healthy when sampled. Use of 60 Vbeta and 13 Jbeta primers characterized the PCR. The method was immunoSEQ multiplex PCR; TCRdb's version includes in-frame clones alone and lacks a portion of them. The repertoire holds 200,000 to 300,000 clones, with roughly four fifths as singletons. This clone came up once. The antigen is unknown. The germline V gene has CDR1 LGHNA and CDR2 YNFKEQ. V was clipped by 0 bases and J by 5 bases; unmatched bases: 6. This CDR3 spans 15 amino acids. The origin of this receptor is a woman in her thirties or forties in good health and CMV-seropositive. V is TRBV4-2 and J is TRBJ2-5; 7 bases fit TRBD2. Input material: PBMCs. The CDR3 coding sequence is TGTGCCAGCAGCCAAGATCATGGGACTACGGAGACCCAGTACTTC. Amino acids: CASSQDHGTTETQYF.